Each of the 2 T cell receptor beta chains below was sequenced from the same sample in a study of T-cell memory formation after mild COVID-19. MiXCR, run by TCRdb on the 5' RACE reads, gives a single entry per CDR3 protein. The table has fewer than 600,000 distinct CDR3 sequences, approximately 21% seen once. The sequenced sample was PBMCs or a T cell subset sorted from them (not recorded which). The receptors were sampled from an adult woman who had mild COVID-19 (a few samples of this study predate the infection). Cell type and time point are not known.

This clonotype was counted between two and nine times. J is TRBJ2-7 and V is TRBV19; D might be TRBD2 (5 bases). V lost 0 bases and J lost 3, with 15 bases in between. CDR3 size: 16 residues. The germline CDR1 and CDR2 sequences are LNHDA and SQIVND (reference sequence). CDR3: CASSIDLWEPNYEQYF. DNA for the CDR3: TGTGCCAGTAGTATAGATCTTTGGGAGCCCAACTACGAGCAGTACTTC.

This clonotype was observed once. CDR3 sequence (DNA): TGTGCCACCAGTGATCCCCGCAGGGGTAGCGGGAGTGGAGATACGCAGTATTTT. This translates into CATSDPRRGSGSGDTQYF. The chain employs TRBV24-1 and TRBJ2-3, with 9 bases matching TRBD2. The CDR3 is 18 amino acids. Unmatched junction bases numbered 14, after V lost 3 bases and J lost 5 bases. Germline loops: CDR1 KGHDR, CDR2 SFDVKD.